The 23 T cell receptor beta chains in this list originate from one sample, sequenced in a study of read filtering for tumor transcriptome and immune sequencing. From around 440 ng of RNA, a library with molecular barcoded alpha/delta and beta/gamma adaptors was made. TCRdb analysed the reads with MiXCR anew, one entry per CDR3 protein. The sample includes around 140,000 distinct CDR3 sequences, about 13% seen only once; the top ten take 6.5% to 9%. Material: a population of CD138-negative cells sorted from bone marrow. These receptors were collected from a donor at least 40 years old with multiple myeloma.

This clonotype was seen repeatedly, ten times or more. The CDR3 sequence: CSARGGQGKELGEQYF. DNA of the CDR3: TGCAGTGCTAGAGGCGGGCAGGGAAAGGAGTTGGGGGAGCAGTACTTC. J is TRBJ2-7 and V is TRBV20-1; tentatively, D is TRBD1 or TRBD2 (5 bases each). Trimming took 1 base from V and 7 from J, leaving 23 bases between them. From germline, CDR1 is DFQATT and CDR2 SNEGSKA (reference sequence). The length of the CDR3 is 16 residues.

This clonotype was found a few times. This chain links TRBV19 with TRBJ1-5, with TRBD1 matching 8 bases. Germline loops: CDR1 LNHDA, CDR2 SQIVND (reference sequence). V lost 4 bases, J lost 3 bases, and 5 bases stayed unmatched. The CDR3 consists of 15 residues. The CDR3: CASSTGQGPNQPQHF. The CDR3 DNA is TGTGCCAGTAGTACAGGACAGGGCCCCAATCAGCCCCAGCATTTT.

This clonotype was observed many times. This chain joins TRBV20-1 and TRBJ2-7; no firm D call. Trimming shortened V by 4 bases and J by 4 bases, and 8 bases separated the two germline ends. This CDR3 region has 11 residues. The germline gives CDR1 DFQATT, CDR2 SNEGSKA (reference sequence). The CDR3 DNA reads as TGCAGTGCTAACCCGGATTACGAGCAGTACTTC. Its protein product is CSANPDYEQYF.

In this sample, this clonotype turned up many times. This chain uses TRBV7-8 with TRBJ2-1, with 10 positions matching TRBD2. Germline-derived CDR1 and CDR2 are SGHVS and FQNEAQ. This CDR3 contains 15 residues. The J segment lost 6 bases and the V segment lost 5 bases, leaving 7 bases of the junction unmatched. CDR3 sequence reads: CASSPTSGKGNEQFF. Written as DNA, the CDR3 is TGTGCCAGCAGCCCTACTAGCGGGAAGGGCAATGAGCAGTTCTTC.

This clonotype was seen ten or more times. The chain uses TRBV29-1 and TRBJ2-2; TRBD2 agrees at 13 bases. There are 16 residues in the CDR3. V lost 3 bases to trimming and J lost 8 bases; unmatched junction nucleotides: 9. CDR1 is SQVTM, CDR2 ANQGSEA, per germline. The chain's CDR3 is CSVEGLAGTPRGELFF. In DNA, the CDR3 is TGCAGCGTTGAGGGACTAGCGGGAACCCCCAGAGGGGAGCTGTTTTTT.

This clonotype was detected ten times or more. V gene TRBV12-3 or TRBV12-4 combines with J gene TRBJ1-1; D ambiguous. Trimming cost V 6 bases and J 0 bases, with 11 bases left between them. CDR3 length: 14 residues. The CDR3 here is CASSRRNMNTEAFF. The CDR3 coding sequence is TGTGCCAGCAGCCGCCGGAACATGAACACTGAAGCTTTCTTT.

This clonotype showed up just a few times. The chain combines TRBV7-3 with TRBJ1-3; D is perhaps TRBD1 (5 bases). This CDR3 is 13 amino acids long. The germline gives CDR1 SGHTA, CDR2 FQGTGA. Trimming pared 5 bases from V and 2 bases from J, leaving 7 bases between. CDR3 in amino acids: CASSVDTGNTIYF. CDR3 nucleotide sequence: TGTGCCAGCAGCGTGGACACTGGAAACACCATATATTTT.

This clonotype turned up a few times. Compared with germline, one end of the junction differs, possibly owing to a read error. CDR3 nucleotides: TGTGCCGGCAGTTCTTATGGGAGCTACAATGAGCAGTTCTTC. It codes for CAGSSYGSYNEQFF. This rearrangement joins TRBV12-3 or TRBV12-4 to TRBJ2-1, with a weak D call TRBD2 (5 bases). This CDR3 spans 14 amino acids.

The table lists this clonotype with a few counts. The genes are TRBV7-9 and TRBJ2-7; TRBD2 aligns across 8 bases. The germline V gene has CDR1 SEHNR and CDR2 FQNEAQ (reference sequence). Trimming removed 5 bases from V and 2 bases from J; junction bases left unmatched: 8. The CDR3 is 15 residues long. For the CDR3, the DNA is TGTGCCAGCAGCCGCGAAGCGGGAGCAGCCTACGAGCAGTACTTC. Encoded protein: CASSREAGAAYEQYF. The full variable domain, in which reference TRBV7-9 and TRBJ2-7 provide the parts outside the CDR3, is DTGVSQNPRHKITKRGQNVTFRCDPISEHNRLYWYRQTLGQGPEFLTYFQNEAQLEKSRLLSDRFSAERPKGSFSTLEIQRTEQGDSAMYLCASSREAGAAYEQYFGPGTRLTVT.

The genes are TRBV7-9 and TRBJ1-2; the D is unclear. V was clipped by 1 base and J by 8 bases, with 5 bases between them. Per the germline V gene, CDR1 is SEHNR and CDR2 is FQNEAQ (reference sequence). The length of the CDR3 is 11 residues. CDR3 loop: CASSLEGGYTF. Written as DNA, the CDR3 is TGTGCCAGCAGCTTAGAAGGCGGCTACACCTTC.

This clonotype occurred a few times. Compared with germline, one end of the junction differs, possibly owing to a read error. The chain carries TRBV5-1 and TRBJ1-1; maybe TRBD1 (6 bases). The CDR3 is made up of 16 amino acids. Germline CDR1 SGHRS, CDR2 YFSETQ. CDR3 in DNA: TGTGCCAGCAGATTTGACAGGAACCCCAGGAACACTGAAGCTTTCTTT. Translating it yields CASRFDRNPRNTEAFF.

This clonotype was seen a handful of times. V usage is TRBV10-1 and J usage is TRBJ2-3; D remains ambiguous. The CDR3 has 14 amino acids. Germline loops: CDR1 WNHNN, CDR2 SYGVQD (reference sequence). V was clipped by 2 bases and J by 2 bases, with 8 bases between them. CDR3 protein: CASSEGTYTDTQYF. In nucleotides, the CDR3 is TGCGCCAGCAGTGAGGGAACGTACACAGATACGCAGTATTTT.

Concerning this clonotype itself: This may be a read error: a much more frequent sequence differs by one nucleotide. The chain has TRBV2 and TRBJ1-1; 9 nucleotides line up with TRBD1. The length of the CDR3 is 14 residues. Looked up from germline, CDR1 is SNHLY and CDR2 is FYNNEI. This CDR3 is CASTRDRGNPEAFF. CDR3 in DNA: TGTGCCAGCACCAGAGACAGGGGGAACCCTGAAGCTTTCTTT.

This clonotype was detected ten times or more. DNA for the CDR3: TGCAGTGCTAGAGTCGGGACTAGCGGTCCCTTTTTCGACAATGAGCAGTTCTTC. Its translation: CSARVGTSGPFFDNEQFF. J is TRBJ2-1 and V is TRBV20-1; 11 bases fit TRBD2. The CDR3 has 18 residues. CDR1 is DFQATT, CDR2 SNEGSKA, per germline (reference sequence). J was trimmed by 5 bases and V by 1 base; bases with no gene match: 13.

This clonotype was seen many times. This chain joins TRBV11-1 and TRBJ2-1; 10 bases line up with TRBD2. CDR3 size: 16 residues. Germline trimming cut 6 bases from V and 1 base from J; bases unmatched to any gene: 6. Germline V gives CDR1 SGHAT, CDR2 FQDESV (reference sequence). The CDR3 sequence: CASRLGLAPSYNEQFF. In DNA, the CDR3 is TGTGCCAGCAGGCTGGGACTAGCGCCTTCCTACAATGAGCAGTTCTTC.

The V and J genes are TRBV4-1 and TRBJ1-3; TRBD1 might be the D (5 bases). The germline CDR1 and CDR2 sequences are MGHRA and YSYEKL. The CDR3 sequence is 16 residues long. V was cut by 4 bases and J by 7 bases, with 20 bases left in between. CDR3 nucleotide sequence: TGCGCCAGCAGCCTACACGGTGGGGGGACCGGGAACACCATATATTTT. It specifies CASSLHGGGTGNTIYF.

This clonotype has at least ten counts. The V and J genes are TRBV2 and TRBJ2-7, with D perhaps TRBD1 or TRBD2 (5 bases each). The V and J ends lost 7 bases and 2 bases respectively, with 15 bases between them. The CDR3 is 14 amino acids. Germline CDR1 SNHLY, CDR2 FYNNEI. The chain's CDR3 is CASTAGTPPYEQYF. The CDR3 nucleotides are TGTGCCAGCACCGCCGGGACCCCACCCTACGAGCAGTACTTC.

This clonotype turned up a few times. This chain links TRBV15 with TRBJ2-3; 8 bases match TRBD2. CDR3 length: 15 amino acids. Trimming took 0 bases from V and 6 from J; bases not matched to a gene: 5. In germline, CDR1 is LNHNV, CDR2 YYDKDF (reference sequence). CDR3 sequence (DNA): TGTGCCACCAGCAGAGAAGGGACTAGGAGGGATACGCAGTATTTT. This gives the protein CATSREGTRRDTQYF. The whole variable domain, remainder taken from reference TRBV15 and TRBJ2-3, is DAMVIQNPRYQVTQFGKPVTLSCSQTLNHNVMYWYQQKSSQAPKLLFHYYDKDFNNEADTPDNFQSRRPNTSFCFLDIRSPGLGDTAMYLCATSREGTRRDTQYFGPGTRLTVL.

This clonotype came up many times. The V gene is TRBV20-1, the J gene TRBJ2-5; the D is unclear. This CDR3 is built from 13 residues. V was shortened by 3 bases and J by 2 bases, with 10 bases between the two germline ends. CDR1 and CDR2 from the germline V gene are DFQATT and SNEGSKA (reference sequence). The CDR3 loop reads CSARVRAQETQYF. The CDR3 DNA is TGCAGTGCTAGGGTGCGAGCTCAAGAGACCCAGTACTTC.

The table lists this clonotype with many counts. This chain uses TRBV2 with TRBJ2-3, with 7 bases fitting TRBD1. Germline CDR1 reads SNHLY; CDR2 reads FYNNEI. The CDR3 spans 16 residues. V lost 6 bases and J lost 4; bases outside the gene matches: 13. The CDR3 reads CASSADGRGTADTQYF. The CDR3 region has the DNA TGTGCCAGCAGCGCCGATGGCAGGGGGACCGCAGATACGCAGTATTTT.

This clonotype was observed many times. V gene TRBV29-1 combines with J gene TRBJ2-5, with 7 positions matching TRBD1. The V gene end was trimmed by 7 bases and the J gene end by 2 bases; junction bases not matched to a gene: 1. Germline loops: CDR1 SQVTM, CDR2 ANQGSEA. CDR3 size: 11 residues. CDR3 sequence (DNA): TGCAGCGCGGGACAGCAAGAGACCCAGTACTTC. This codes for CSAGQQETQYF.

The table lists this clonotype with many counts. V gene TRBV12-3 or TRBV12-4 combines with J gene TRBJ2-5; 8 bases agree with TRBD2. V lost 5 bases, J lost 1 base, and 0 bases stayed unmatched. The CDR3 extends over 13 amino acids. Here the CDR3 reads CASSTSGQETQYF. The CDR3 DNA reads TGTGCCAGCAGTACTAGCGGCCAAGAGACCCAGTACTTC.

At least ten counts were recorded for this clonotype. The chain couples TRBV20-1 to TRBJ2-5; perhaps TRBD1 as D (6 bases). The CDR3 covers 13 residues. V was cut by 1 base and J by 5 bases, with 11 bases left in between. Germline lookup yields CDR1 DFQATT and CDR2 SNEGSKA (reference sequence). CDR3 sequence (DNA): TGCAGTGCTAGAGTGGGACAACGGGAGACCCAGTACTTC. It translates to CSARVGQRETQYF.